This TCR beta chain originates from a study of blood T cell repertoires in COVID-19. Profiling relied on immunoSEQ multiplex PCR, and the TCRdb table lists in-frame clones only, not all of them. The sample carries some 300,000 clones, around 90% recorded once. V lost 3 bases, J lost 8 bases, and 4 bases stayed unmatched. The germline V gene encodes CDR1 SGDLS and CDR2 YYNGEE. The CDR3 length is 15 residues. The chain recombines TRBV9 with TRBJ2-1; 14 positions agree with TRBD2. This TCR came from a woman younger than 35 with acute COVID-19. Sequenced: PBMCs or T cells enriched from blood (not recorded which). CDR3 in amino acids: CASSAGTSGRDEQFF. The CDR3 coding sequence is TGTGCCAGCAGCGCCGGGACTAGCGGGAGAGATGAGCAGTTCTTC. Full variable domain (missing parts from reference TRBV9 and TRBJ2-1): DSGVTQTPKHLITATGQRVTLRCSPRSGDLSVYWYQQSLDQGLQFLIQYYNGEERAKGNILERFSAQQFPDLHSELNLSSLELGDSALYFCASSAGTSGRDEQFFGPGTRLTVL.